One and the same sample provided the 12 T cell receptor beta chains below, sequenced in a study of blood T cell repertoires in COVID-19. The data were produced by immunoSEQ multiplex PCR, yet TCRdb's version contains in-frame clones alone and is incomplete. The profile shows 150,000 to 200,000 clones, over 80% of them singletons. Source material: PBMCs or T cells enriched from blood (not recorded which). The receptors here all came from a man in his 70s who had been exposed to COVID-19.

The chain joins TRBV18 to TRBJ1-1, with a possible D match to TRBD1 (6 bases). V lost 3 bases, J lost 10 bases, and 15 bases lay in between. The V gene's germline CDR1 is KGHSH and CDR2 LQKENI. This CDR3 spans 13 amino acids. The CDR3 DNA follows: TGTGCCAGCTCACCGTCAACGGGACATCGAGCTTTCTTT. Amino acid sequence: CASSPSTGHRAFF.

The rearrangement links TRBV19 to TRBJ1-3; D unresolved. V dropped 7 bases and J dropped 0 bases, with 7 bases sitting between them. The CDR3 spans 13 residues. Germline values: CDR1 LNHDA, CDR2 SQIVND (reference sequence). The CDR3 DNA reads as TGTGCCAGTATTCCCTCCTCTGGAAACACCATATATTTT. Translation: CASIPSSGNTIYF.

This clone was seen a single time. The identical CDR3 is also encoded by other nucleotide sequences in the sample. J is TRBJ2-7 and V is TRBV11-2; TRBD2 matches 11 bases. J lost 0 bases, V lost 1 base, and 2 bases had no gene match. The germline gives CDR1 SGHAT, CDR2 FQNNGV. CDR3 length: 16 residues. Here the CDR3 DNA reads TGTGCCAGCAGCTTAGGACTAGCGGGACGCTCCTACGAGCAGTACTTC. Translating it yields CASSLGLAGRSYEQYF. Full variable domain (remainder filled in from reference TRBV11-2 and TRBJ2-7): EAGVAQSPRYKIIEKRQSVAFWCNPISGHATLYWYQQILGQGPKLLIQFQNNGVVDDSQLPKDRFSAERLKGVDSTLKIQPAKLEDSAVYLCASSLGLAGRSYEQYFGPGTRLTVT.

The chain couples TRBV19 to TRBJ2-7; possible D gene TRBD2, 6 bases. CDR3 length: 14 residues. Germline values: CDR1 LNHDA, CDR2 SQIVND (reference sequence). V dropped 4 bases and J dropped 7 bases, with 17 bases sitting between them. The CDR3 DNA is TGTGCCAGTAGTAAAGGTCGGGGAGGCTTGGAGCAGTACTTC. This gives the protein CASSKGRGGLEQYF.

The rearrangement links TRBV7-9 to TRBJ1-3, with D tentatively TRBD1 (5 bases). The germline V and J ends were trimmed by 10 bases and 2 bases, with 15 bases remaining between them. The CDR3 sequence is 14 residues long. Germline V CDR1 and CDR2: SEHNR, FQNEAQ (reference sequence). CDR3 in DNA: TGTGCCAAGATGACGTCAGGGACTGGAAACACCATATATTTT. Residues: CAKMTSGTGNTIYF.

This chain joins TRBV19 and TRBJ1-5; 8 nucleotides match TRBD1. The J segment lost 3 bases and the V segment lost 3 bases, leaving 7 bases of the junction unmatched. This CDR3 has 16 amino acids. Germline loops: CDR1 LNHDA, CDR2 SQIVND (reference sequence). CDR3 amino acids: CASSIGAGGLNQPQHF. The CDR3 region has the DNA TGTGCCAGTAGTATCGGGGCAGGGGGCCTCAATCAGCCCCAGCATTTT.

This chain uses TRBV28 with TRBJ2-7; D unclear. V was pared by 2 bases and J by 5 bases, with 10 bases between. The V gene's germline CDR1 is MDHEN and CDR2 SYDVKM. The CDR3 is made up of 13 amino acids. Here the CDR3 reads CASSLDPRDEQYF. The CDR3 bases are TGTGCCAGCAGTTTAGATCCCCGAGACGAGCAGTACTTC. The whole variable domain, filled in from reference TRBV28 and TRBJ2-7, reads DVKVTQSSRYLVKRTGEKVFLECVQDMDHENMFWYRQDPGLGLRLIYFSYDVKMKEKGDIPEGYSVSREKKERFSLILESASTNQTSMYLCASSLDPRDEQYFGPGTRLTVT.

A remark on this clone: Other DNA sequences of this sample code for an identical CDR3. The V call is TRBV20-1, the J call TRBJ1-2; D not certain. The CDR3 length is 10 residues. Between the trimmed V and J ends, which lost 3 bases and 6 bases, there was a span of 5 bases. Germline values: CDR1 DFQATT, CDR2 SNEGSKA (reference sequence). The DNA for the CDR3 is TGCAGTGCTAGTCCGGATGGCTACACCTTC. It is translated as CSASPDGYTF.

The chain employs TRBV27 and TRBJ1-2, with 9 positions matching TRBD1. Germline trimming cut 5 bases from V and 6 bases from J; bases unmatched to any gene: 7. The length of the CDR3 is 14 residues. Germline V gives CDR1 MNHEY, CDR2 SMNVEV (reference sequence). CDR3 sequence: CASSAGTGYNGYTF. The CDR3 coding sequence is TGTGCCAGCAGTGCGGGGACAGGGTATAATGGCTACACCTTC.

The chain couples TRBV6-2 or TRBV6-3 to TRBJ2-7; 9 nucleotides align to TRBD1. CDR1 and CDR2 from the germline V gene are MNHEY and SVGEGT. The CDR3 runs to 14 residues. V dropped 6 bases and J dropped 4; count of bases not matched to a gene: 7. The CDR3 region has the DNA TGTGCCAGCAGCCCGGGACAGGGAGTATACGAGCAGTACTTC. Its translation: CASSPGQGVYEQYF.

The chain combines TRBV7-9 with TRBJ1-5; 9 nucleotides match TRBD1. With V trimmed by 3 bases and J by 1 base, 7 bases remained unmatched. Germline V gene lookup returns CDR1 SEHNR and CDR2 FQNEAQ (reference sequence). The CDR3 contains 17 residues. The CDR3 nucleotides are TGTGCCAGCAGCTTTTCGGACAGGGGTGGAAGCAATCAGCCCCAGCATTTT. The encoded protein is CASSFSDRGGSNQPQHF.

The genes are TRBV7-8 and TRBJ1-3; 8 nucleotides align to TRBD1. The length of the CDR3 is 16 residues. Trimming removed 4 bases from V and 0 bases from J; junction bases left unmatched: 5. The germline V gene encodes CDR1 SGHVS and CDR2 FQNEAQ. CDR3 coding DNA: TGTGCCAGCAGCTCAAGGACAGGGCCCTCTGGAAACACCATATATTTT. Translated, it gives CASSSRTGPSGNTIYF.